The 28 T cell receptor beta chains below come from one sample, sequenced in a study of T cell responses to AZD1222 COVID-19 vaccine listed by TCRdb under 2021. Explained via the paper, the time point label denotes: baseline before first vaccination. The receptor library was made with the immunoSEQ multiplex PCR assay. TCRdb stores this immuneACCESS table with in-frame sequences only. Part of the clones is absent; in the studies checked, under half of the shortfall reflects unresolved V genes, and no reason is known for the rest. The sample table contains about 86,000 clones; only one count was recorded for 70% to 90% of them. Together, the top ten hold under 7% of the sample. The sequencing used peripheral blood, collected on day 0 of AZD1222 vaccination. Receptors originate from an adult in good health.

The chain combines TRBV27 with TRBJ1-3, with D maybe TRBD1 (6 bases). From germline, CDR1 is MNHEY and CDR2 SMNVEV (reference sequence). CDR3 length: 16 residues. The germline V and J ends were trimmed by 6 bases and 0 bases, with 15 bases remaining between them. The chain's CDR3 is CASRDRPGVSGNTIYF. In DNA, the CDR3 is TGTGCCAGCAGAGATCGTCCAGGGGTCTCTGGAAACACCATATATTTT.

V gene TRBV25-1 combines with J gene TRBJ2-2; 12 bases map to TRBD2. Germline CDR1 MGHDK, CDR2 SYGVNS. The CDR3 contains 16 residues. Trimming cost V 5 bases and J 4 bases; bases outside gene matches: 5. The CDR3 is CASSPLAGGLTGELFF. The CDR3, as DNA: TGTGCCAGCAGTCCACTAGCGGGAGGACTCACCGGGGAGCTGTTTTTT.

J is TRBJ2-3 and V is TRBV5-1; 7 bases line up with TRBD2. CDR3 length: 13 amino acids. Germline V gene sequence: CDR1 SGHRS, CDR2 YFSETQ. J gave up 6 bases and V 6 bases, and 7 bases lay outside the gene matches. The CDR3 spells CASTSGGVDTQYF. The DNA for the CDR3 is TGCGCCAGCACCTCTGGGGGGGTCGATACGCAGTATTTT.

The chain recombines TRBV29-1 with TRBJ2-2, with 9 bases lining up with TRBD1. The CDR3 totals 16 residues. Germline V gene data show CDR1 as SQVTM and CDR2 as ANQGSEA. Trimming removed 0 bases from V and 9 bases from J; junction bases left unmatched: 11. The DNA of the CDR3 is TGCAGCGTTGAAGAACGGGGGACAGGGTGGCGCCGGGAGCTGTTTTTT. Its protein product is CSVEERGTGWRRELFF.

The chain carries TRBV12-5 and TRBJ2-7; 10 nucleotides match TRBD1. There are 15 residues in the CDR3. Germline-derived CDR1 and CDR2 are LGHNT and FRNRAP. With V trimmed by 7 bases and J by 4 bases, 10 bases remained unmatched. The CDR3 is CASDQDRGFLYEQYF. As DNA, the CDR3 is TGTGCTAGTGATCAGGACAGGGGGTTCCTATACGAGCAGTACTTC.

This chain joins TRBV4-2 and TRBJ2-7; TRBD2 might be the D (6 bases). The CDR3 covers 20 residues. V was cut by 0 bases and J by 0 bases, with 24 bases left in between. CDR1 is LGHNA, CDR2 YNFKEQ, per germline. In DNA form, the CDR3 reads TGTGCCAGCAGCCAAGAACGCCGGGACTTCAACCTTTTAAGCTCCTACGAGCAGTACTTC. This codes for CASSQERRDFNLLSSYEQYF.

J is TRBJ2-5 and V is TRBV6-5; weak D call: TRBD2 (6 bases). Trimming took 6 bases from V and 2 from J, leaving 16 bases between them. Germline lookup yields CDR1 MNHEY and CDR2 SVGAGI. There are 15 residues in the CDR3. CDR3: CASRARDSLQETQYF. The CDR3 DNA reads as TGTGCCAGCAGGGCCCGGGACTCACTACAAGAGACCCAGTACTTC.

The CDR3 is CASSAYSKGYGYTF. The CDR3 coding sequence is TGTGCCAGCAGTGCCTACTCTAAGGGCTATGGCTACACCTTC. The rearrangement uses TRBV27 and TRBJ1-2; D unclear. The CDR3 contains 14 residues. V was trimmed by 5 bases and J by 4 bases, leaving 14 bases between them. Germline-derived CDR1 and CDR2 are MNHEY and SMNVEV (reference sequence).

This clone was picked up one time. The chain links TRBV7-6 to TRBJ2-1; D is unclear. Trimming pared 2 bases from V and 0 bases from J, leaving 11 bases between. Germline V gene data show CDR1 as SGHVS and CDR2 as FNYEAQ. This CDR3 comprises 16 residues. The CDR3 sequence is CASSLRAGSSYNEQFF. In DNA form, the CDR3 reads TGTGCCAGCAGCTTAAGGGCCGGCAGCTCCTACAATGAGCAGTTCTTC. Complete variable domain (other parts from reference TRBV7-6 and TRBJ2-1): GAGVSQSPRYKVTKRGQDVALRCDPISGHVSLYWYRQALGQGPEFLTYFNYEAQQDKSGLPNDRFSAERPEGSISTLTIQRTEQRDSAMYRCASSLRAGSSYNEQFFGPGTRLTVL.

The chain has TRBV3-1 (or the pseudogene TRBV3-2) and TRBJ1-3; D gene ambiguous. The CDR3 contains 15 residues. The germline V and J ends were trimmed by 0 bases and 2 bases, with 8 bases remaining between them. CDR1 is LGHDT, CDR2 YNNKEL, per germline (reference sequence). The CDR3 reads CASSQDLRTGNTIYF. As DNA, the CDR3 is TGTGCCAGCAGCCAAGATTTGAGGACTGGAAACACCATATATTTT.

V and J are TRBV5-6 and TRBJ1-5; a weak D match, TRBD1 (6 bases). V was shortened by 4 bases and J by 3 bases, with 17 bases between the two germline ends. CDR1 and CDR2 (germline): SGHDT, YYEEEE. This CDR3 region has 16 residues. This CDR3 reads CASSPWAGASNQPQHF. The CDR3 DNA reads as TGTGCCAGCAGCCCCTGGGCAGGGGCTTCCAATCAGCCCCAGCATTTT. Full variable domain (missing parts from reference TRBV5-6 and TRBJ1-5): DAGVTQSPTHLIKTRGQQVTLRCSPKSGHDTVSWYQQALGQGPQFIFQYYEEEERQRGNFPDRFSGHQFPNYSSELNVNALLLGDSALYLCASSPWAGASNQPQHFGDGTRLSIL.

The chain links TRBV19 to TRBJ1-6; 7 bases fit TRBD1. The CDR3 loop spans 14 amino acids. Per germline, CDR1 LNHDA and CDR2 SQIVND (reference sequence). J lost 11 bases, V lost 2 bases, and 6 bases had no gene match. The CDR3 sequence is CASSITGDAPPLHF. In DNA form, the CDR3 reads TGTGCCAGTAGTATAACAGGGGACGCGCCACCCCTCCACTTT.

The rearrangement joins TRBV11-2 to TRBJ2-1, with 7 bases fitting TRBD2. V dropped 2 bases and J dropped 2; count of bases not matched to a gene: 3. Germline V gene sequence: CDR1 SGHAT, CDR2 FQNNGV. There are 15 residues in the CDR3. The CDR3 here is CASSLRREPYNEQFF. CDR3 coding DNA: TGTGCCAGCAGCTTAAGGCGGGAGCCCTACAATGAGCAGTTCTTC. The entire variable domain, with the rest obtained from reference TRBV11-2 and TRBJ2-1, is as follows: EAGVAQSPRYKIIEKRQSVAFWCNPISGHATLYWYQQILGQGPKLLIQFQNNGVVDDSQLPKDRFSAERLKGVDSTLKIQPAKLEDSAVYLCASSLRREPYNEQFFGPGTRLTVL.

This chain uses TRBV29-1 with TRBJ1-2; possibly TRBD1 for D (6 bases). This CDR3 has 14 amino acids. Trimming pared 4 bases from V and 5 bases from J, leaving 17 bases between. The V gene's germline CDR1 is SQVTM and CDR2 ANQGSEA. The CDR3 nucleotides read TGCAGCGTTGTCCTCCGGGGGGCGGAGTATGGCTACACCTTC. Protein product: CSVVLRGAEYGYTF.

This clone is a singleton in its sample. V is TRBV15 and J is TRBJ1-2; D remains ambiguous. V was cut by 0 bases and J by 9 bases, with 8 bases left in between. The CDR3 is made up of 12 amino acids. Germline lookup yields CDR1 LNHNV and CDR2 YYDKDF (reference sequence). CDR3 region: CATSRDTISYTF. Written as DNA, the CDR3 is TGTGCCACCAGCAGAGATACCATTAGCTACACCTTC.

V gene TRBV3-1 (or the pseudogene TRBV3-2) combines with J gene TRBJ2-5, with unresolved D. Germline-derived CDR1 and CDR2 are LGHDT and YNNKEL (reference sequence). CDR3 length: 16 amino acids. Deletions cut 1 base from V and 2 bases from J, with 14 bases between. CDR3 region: CASSQVPPDKQETQYF. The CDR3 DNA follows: TGTGCCAGCAGCCAAGTACCACCAGACAAGCAAGAGACCCAGTACTTC.

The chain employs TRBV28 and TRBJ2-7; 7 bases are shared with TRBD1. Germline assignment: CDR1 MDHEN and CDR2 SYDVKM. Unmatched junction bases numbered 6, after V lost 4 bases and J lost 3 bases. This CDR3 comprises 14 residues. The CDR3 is CASSSSRGSYEQYF. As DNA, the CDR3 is TGTGCCAGCAGTTCCTCCAGGGGGAGCTACGAGCAGTACTTC.

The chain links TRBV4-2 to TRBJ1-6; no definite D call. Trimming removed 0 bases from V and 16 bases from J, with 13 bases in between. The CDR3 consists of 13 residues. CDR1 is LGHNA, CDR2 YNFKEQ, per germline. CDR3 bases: TGTGCCAGCAGCCAAGATTCGCAGACACGTCTCCACTTT. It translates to CASSQDSQTRLHF.

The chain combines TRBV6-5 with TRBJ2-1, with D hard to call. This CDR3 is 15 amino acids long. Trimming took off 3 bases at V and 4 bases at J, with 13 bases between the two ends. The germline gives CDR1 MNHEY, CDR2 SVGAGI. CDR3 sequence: CASSYRAENYNEQFF. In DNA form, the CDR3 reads TGTGCCAGCAGTTATCGGGCGGAAAATTACAATGAGCAGTTCTTC.

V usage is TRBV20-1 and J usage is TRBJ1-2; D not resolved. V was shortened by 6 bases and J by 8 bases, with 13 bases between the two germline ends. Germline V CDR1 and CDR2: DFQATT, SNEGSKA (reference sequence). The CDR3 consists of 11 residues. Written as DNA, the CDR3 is TGCAGTGCATCACCAGGCGGGGGCTACACCTTC. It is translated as CSASPGGGYTF.

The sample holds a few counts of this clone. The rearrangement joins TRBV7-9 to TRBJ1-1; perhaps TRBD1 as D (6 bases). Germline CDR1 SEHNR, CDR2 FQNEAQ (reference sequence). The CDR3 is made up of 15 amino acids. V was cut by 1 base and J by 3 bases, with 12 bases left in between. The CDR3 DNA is TGTGCCAGCAGCTTAGTCTCAGGGGCCCACACTGAAGCTTTCTTT. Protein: CASSLVSGAHTEAFF.

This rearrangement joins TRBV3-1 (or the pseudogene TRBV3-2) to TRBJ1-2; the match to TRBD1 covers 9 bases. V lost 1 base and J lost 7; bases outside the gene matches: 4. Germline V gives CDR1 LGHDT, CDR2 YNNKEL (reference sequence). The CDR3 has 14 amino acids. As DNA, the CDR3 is TGTGCCAGCAGCCAAGTAGACAGGGGGGCTGGCTACACCTTC. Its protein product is CASSQVDRGAGYTF.

The CDR3: CASSQAGTGEAQLRYEQYF. CDR3 DNA: TGCGCCAGCAGCCAAGCCGGGACAGGGGAAGCTCAGCTCCGATACGAGCAGTACTTC. The chain is built from TRBV4-3 and TRBJ2-7, with TRBD1 matching over 10 bases. With 1 base clipped from V and 4 bases from J, the junction kept 16 bases outside the gene matches. Germline loops: CDR1 LGHNA, CDR2 YSLEER. The length of the CDR3 is 19 residues.

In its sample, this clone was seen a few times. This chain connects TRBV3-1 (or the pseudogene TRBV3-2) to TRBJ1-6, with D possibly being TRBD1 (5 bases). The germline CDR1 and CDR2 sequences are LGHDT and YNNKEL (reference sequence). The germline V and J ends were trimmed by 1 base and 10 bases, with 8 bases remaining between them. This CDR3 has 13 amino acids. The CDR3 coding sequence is TGTGCCAGCAGCCAAGGAAGGGGATCACCCCTCCACTTT. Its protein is CASSQGRGSPLHF.

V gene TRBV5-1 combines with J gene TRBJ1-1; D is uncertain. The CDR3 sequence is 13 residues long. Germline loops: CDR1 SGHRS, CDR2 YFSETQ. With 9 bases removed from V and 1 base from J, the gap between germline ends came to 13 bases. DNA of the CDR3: TGCGCCACCCGGGTCCTCACGAACACTGAAGCTTTCTTT. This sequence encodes CATRVLTNTEAFF. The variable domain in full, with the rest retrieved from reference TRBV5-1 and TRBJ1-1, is KAGVTQTPRYLIKTRGQQVTLSCSPISGHRSVSWYQQTPGQGLQFLFEYFSETQRNKGNFPGRFSGRQFSNSRSEMNVSTLELGDSALYLCATRVLTNTEAFFGQGTRLTVV.

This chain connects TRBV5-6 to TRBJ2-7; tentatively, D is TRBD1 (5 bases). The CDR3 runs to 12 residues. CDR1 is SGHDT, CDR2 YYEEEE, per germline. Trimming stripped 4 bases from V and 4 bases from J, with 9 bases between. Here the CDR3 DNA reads TGTGCCAGCAGCAGGCAGGGTTACGAGCAGTACTTC. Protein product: CASSRQGYEQYF.

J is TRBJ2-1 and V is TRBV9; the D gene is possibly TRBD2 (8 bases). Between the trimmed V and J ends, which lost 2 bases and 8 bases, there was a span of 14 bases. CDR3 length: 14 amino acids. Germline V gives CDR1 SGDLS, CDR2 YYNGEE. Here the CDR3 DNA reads TGTGCCAGCAGCGTGGCCGGGAGGGGGCATGAGCAGTTCTTC. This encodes CASSVAGRGHEQFF. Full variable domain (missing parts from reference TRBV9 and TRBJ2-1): DSGVTQTPKHLITATGQRVTLRCSPRSGDLSVYWYQQSLDQGLQFLIQYYNGEERAKGNILERFSAQQFPDLHSELNLSSLELGDSALYFCASSVAGRGHEQFFGPGTRLTVL.

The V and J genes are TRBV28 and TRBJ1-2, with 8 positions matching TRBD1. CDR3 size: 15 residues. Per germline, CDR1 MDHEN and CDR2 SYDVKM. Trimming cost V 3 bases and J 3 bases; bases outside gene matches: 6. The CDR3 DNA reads TGTGCCAGCAGTTTCCCCCAGGGGGCCTACTATGGCTACACCTTC. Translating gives CASSFPQGAYYGYTF.